These 26 T cell receptor beta chains came from one sample sequenced in a study of T cells after posttransplantation cyclophosphamide. The protocol was immunoSEQ multiplex PCR, while the TCRdb copy is restricted to in-frame clones and leaves out a portion. The repertoire has roughly 19,000 clones, 87% of them found once; the top ten carry 5.5% to 7.5%. Treatment was busulfan-fludarabine conditioning, a marrow graft, and cyclophosphamide on days +3 and +4. The sequencing used PBMCs, collected after allogeneic stem cell transplant with posttransplant cyclophosphamide. The receptors derive from a female patient aged 35 to 55 who received an allogeneic stem cell transplant from a related donor, was CMV-positive, and had no GVHD. Some T cells may be provided by the graft donor.

J is TRBJ1-4 and V is TRBV10-2; 9 nucleotides align to TRBD1. With V trimmed by 0 bases and J by 7 bases, 3 bases remained unmatched. There are 15 residues in the CDR3. CDR1 is WSHSY, CDR2 SAAADI, per germline. CDR3 nucleotides: TGCGCCAGCAGTGAGTCGGGGACAGGGCCTGAAAAACTGTTTTTT. Translated: CASSESGTGPEKLFF.

This rearrangement joins TRBV18 to TRBJ2-5; D is unresolved. The CDR3 consists of 12 residues. Looked up from germline, CDR1 is KGHSH and CDR2 is LQKENI. Trimming removed 6 bases from V and 5 bases from J, with 10 bases in between. CDR3 protein: CASSPGGETQYF. DNA for the CDR3: TGTGCCAGCTCCCCTGGCGGCGAGACCCAGTACTTC.

This sequence joins TRBV28 and TRBJ1-3; TRBD1 matches 8 bases. The germline V gene encodes CDR1 MDHEN and CDR2 SYDVKM. CDR3 length: 20 residues. V lost 3 bases to trimming and J lost 2 bases; unmatched junction nucleotides: 18. DNA of the CDR3: TGTGCCAGCAGTTTGGGCCGGACAGGGCTCTATCGTTCTACTGGAAACACCATATATTTT. It codes for CASSLGRTGLYRSTGNTIYF.

This chain joins TRBV5-3 and TRBJ1-3; 7 positions match TRBD1. TRBV5-3 is designated an ORF whose function remains uncertain. The junction had 16 bases not matched to a gene; V was cut back by 3 bases and J by 4 bases. CDR3 length equals 18 residues. The CDR3 bases are TGTGCCAGAAGCTATGTAGTGACAGGGACCTTCAGAGGAAACACCATATATTTT. Amino acid sequence: CARSYVVTGTFRGNTIYF.

This clone was seen only once. The rearrangement uses TRBV4-3 and TRBJ2-1; weak D call: TRBD1 (5 bases). Deletions cut 1 base from V and 7 bases from J, with 23 bases between. This CDR3 is 18 amino acids long. The germline V gene encodes CDR1 LGHNA and CDR2 YSLEER. The CDR3 spells CASSQVQRGTGPRNEQFF. The CDR3 region has the DNA TGCGCCAGCAGCCAAGTTCAGCGCGGTACAGGCCCTCGGAATGAGCAGTTCTTC.

The chain employs TRBV4-1 and TRBJ1-1, with TRBD1 matching over 7 bases. The V gene's germline CDR1 is MGHRA and CDR2 YSYEKL. V shed 4 bases, J shed 2 bases, and the junction held 7 bases outside the gene matches. The CDR3 contains 15 residues. DNA for the CDR3: TGCGCCAGCAGCCCTCGGGACAGATTCAACACTGAAGCTTTCTTT. Protein sequence: CASSPRDRFNTEAFF.

This chain uses TRBV5-4 with TRBJ2-7, with 9 bases that match TRBD2. Germline lookup yields CDR1 SGHNT and CDR2 YYREEE (reference sequence). The V segment lost 0 bases and the J segment 3 bases; nucleotides outside the gene matches: 4. CDR3 length: 15 amino acids. The CDR3 DNA reads TGTGCCAGCAGCTTGGCCGGCGGGAGGGACTACGAGCAGTACTTC. Its protein product is CASSLAGGRDYEQYF.

The V call is TRBV28, the J call TRBJ1-4, with a weak D call TRBD1 (6 bases). Germline V gene lookup returns CDR1 MDHEN and CDR2 SYDVKM. V was trimmed by 2 bases and J by 3 bases, leaving 10 bases between them. The CDR3 is 15 residues long. CDR3 nucleotides: TGTGCCAGCAGTTTAGGAGGGGGGGCTAATGAAAAACTGTTTTTT. Its translation is CASSLGGGANEKLFF.

The chain carries TRBV6-6 and TRBJ2-5; D is undetermined. CDR1 and CDR2 (germline): MNHNY, SVGAGI (reference sequence). CDR3 length equals 15 residues. Deletions cut 5 bases from V and 3 bases from J, with 16 bases between. CDR3 coding DNA: TGTGCCAGCAGTCCAACGCTGAGAGCCGAAGAGACCCAGTACTTC. It codes for CASSPTLRAEETQYF.

The genes are TRBV5-5 and TRBJ2-7, with D possibly TRBD1 on 6 matching bases. V gave up 2 bases and J gave up 0 bases, with 9 bases separating them. The CDR3 is made up of 14 amino acids. Looked up from germline, CDR1 is SGHKS and CDR2 is YYEKEE (reference sequence). The CDR3 region has the DNA TGTGCCAGCAGCTTTACAGGGACCTCCTACGAGCAGTACTTC. This gives the protein CASSFTGTSYEQYF.

The rearrangement uses TRBV6-5 and TRBJ2-2; 9 nucleotides line up with TRBD1. After removal of 6 bases from V and 6 bases from J, the junction contained 5 bases not matched to a gene. The CDR3 covers 14 residues. Germline values: CDR1 MNHEY, CDR2 SVGAGI. CDR3 sequence reads: CASSTGGAPGELFF. In nucleotides, the CDR3 is TGTGCCAGCAGCACAGGGGGCGCCCCCGGGGAGCTGTTTTTT.

The chain is built from TRBV28 and TRBJ2-1; weak D call: TRBD1 (5 bases). Germline CDR1 and CDR2: MDHEN and SYDVKM. The CDR3 is 15 residues long. Trimming pared 1 base from V and 1 base from J, leaving 8 bases between. The CDR3 sequence is CASSLFTGSYNEQFF. The CDR3 DNA reads TGTGCCAGCAGTTTATTCACAGGATCCTACAATGAGCAGTTCTTC.

CDR3 protein: CASSSTGTEAFF. The CDR3 DNA is TGTGCCAGCAGTTCGACGGGGACTGAAGCTTTCTTT. The chain employs TRBV6-6 and TRBJ1-1; D is ambiguous. Germline V CDR1 and CDR2: MNHNY, SVGAGI (reference sequence). The CDR3 runs to 12 residues. V lost 4 bases, J lost 5 bases, and 8 bases lay in between.

Remarks on this clone: Other DNA sequences in the same sample also yield this CDR3. The V gene is TRBV6-1, the J gene TRBJ1-3, with D unclear. With 2 bases removed from V and 0 bases from J, the gap between germline ends came to 17 bases. The CDR3 totals 18 residues. Per germline, CDR1 MNHNS and CDR2 SASEGT. CDR3 residues: CASSEQAGRNPSGNTIYF. CDR3 in DNA: TGTGCCAGCAGTGAACAGGCGGGGAGAAACCCCTCTGGAAACACCATATATTTT.

The genes are TRBV6-1 and TRBJ2-1; 9 bases are shared with TRBD2. Germline V gives CDR1 MNHNS, CDR2 SASEGT. The CDR3 is 15 residues long. After removal of 6 bases from V and 2 bases from J, the junction contained 5 bases not matched to a gene. For the CDR3, the DNA is TGTGCCAGCAGAATAGCGGGAGCTGCCTACAATGAGCAGTTCTTC. Amino acids: CASRIAGAAYNEQFF.

The rearrangement uses TRBV27 and TRBJ2-7; the D is unclear. The germline V gene encodes CDR1 MNHEY and CDR2 SMNVEV (reference sequence). V was trimmed by 6 bases and J by 4 bases, leaving 22 bases between them. The length of the CDR3 is 16 residues. The chain's CDR3 is CASSPRLRLSYYEQYF. For the CDR3, the DNA is TGTGCCAGCAGCCCACGTCTTAGACTCTCCTATTACGAGCAGTACTTC.

This chain joins TRBV29-1 and TRBJ2-5, with 10 bases identical to TRBD2. CDR3 size: 11 residues. Germline V gene sequence: CDR1 SQVTM, CDR2 ANQGSEA. The V and J ends lost 6 bases and 11 bases, in that order; junction bases with no gene match: 6. The CDR3 loop is CSVLAGAAQYF. As DNA, the CDR3 is TGCAGCGTCCTAGCGGGAGCGGCGCAGTACTTC.

This chain links TRBV19 with TRBJ2-3, with 8 positions matching TRBD2. CDR1 is LNHDA, CDR2 SQIVND, per germline (reference sequence). The J segment lost 2 bases and the V segment lost 6 bases, leaving 1 base of the junction unmatched. The CDR3 spans 13 residues. CDR3 amino acids: CASRGLDTDTQYF. The CDR3 DNA follows: TGTGCCAGTAGGGGACTAGACACAGATACGCAGTATTTT.

CDR3 sequence: CASSTLPGGFDEQFF. For the CDR3, the DNA is TGTGCCAGCAGTACCCTCCCCGGTGGTTTTGATGAGCAGTTCTTC. This rearrangement joins TRBV6-6 to TRBJ2-1; unclear D gene. This CDR3 is built from 15 residues. In germline, CDR1 is MNHNY, CDR2 SVGAGI (reference sequence). V lost 5 bases and J 8 bases, leaving 19 bases between the germline ends.

This clone was seen just once. The chain uses TRBV4-2 and TRBJ1-2; 9 positions match TRBD1. The CDR3 sequence is 14 residues long. Germline CDR1 is LGHNA and CDR2 is YNFKEQ. After removal of 1 base from V and 8 bases from J, the junction contained 5 bases not matched to a gene. CDR3 residues: CASSQVGTGNGYTF. The CDR3, as DNA: TGTGCCAGCAGCCAAGTTGGGACAGGGAACGGCTACACCTTC.

The chain couples TRBV5-4 to TRBJ2-7, with a possible D match to TRBD1 (7 bases). Germline V gene lookup returns CDR1 SGHNT and CDR2 YYREEE (reference sequence). Deletions cut 4 bases from V and 2 bases from J, with 31 bases between. The CDR3 is made up of 20 amino acids. CDR3 in amino acids: CASSPRDLIPRQGGTYEQYF. The CDR3 DNA reads as TGTGCCAGCAGCCCAAGAGACCTCATCCCCCGACAGGGAGGTACCTACGAGCAGTACTTC.

As DNA, the CDR3 is TGTGCCAGTAGTGGAACGACAGGGGGCGATGAAAAACTGTTTTTT. It specifies CASSGTTGGDEKLFF. This chain joins TRBV19 and TRBJ1-4, with 10 bases that match TRBD1. V shed 5 bases, J shed 6 bases, and the junction held 6 bases outside the gene matches. Germline values: CDR1 LNHDA, CDR2 SQIVND (reference sequence). The CDR3 covers 15 residues.

The rearrangement links TRBV11-2 to TRBJ2-3; a possible D gene is TRBD1 (6 bases). The CDR3 length is 15 residues. V was pared by 1 base and J by 9 bases, with 17 bases between. CDR1 and CDR2 from the germline V gene are SGHAT and FQNNGV. CDR3 sequence reads: CASSLAGDTLTTQYF. The DNA of the CDR3 is TGTGCCAGCAGCTTAGCCGGGGACACCCTGACAACGCAGTATTTT.

CDR3 loop: CAWSGLAGLHNEQFF. CDR3 DNA sequence: TGTGCCTGGAGTGGACTAGCGGGTCTCCACAATGAGCAGTTCTTC. The genes are TRBV30 and TRBJ2-1; 10 nucleotides match TRBD2. Germline values: CDR1 GTSNPN, CDR2 SVGIG (reference sequence). This CDR3 is built from 15 residues. Trimming cost V 1 base and J 5 bases; bases outside gene matches: 5.

A note on this clone: A read error may produce the germline difference seen at one junction end. This chain connects TRBV10-3 to TRBJ2-1; the D gene is possibly TRBD1 (5 bases). The CDR3 is made up of 12 amino acids. Germline CDR1 ENHRY, CDR2 SYGVKD. The CDR3 DNA reads TGTGCCATCAGTGAGGCAGGGATCGGCTGGCTCTTC. Protein product: CAISEAGIGWLF.

This chain connects TRBV20-1 to TRBJ2-5; a weak D match, TRBD2 (6 bases). The CDR3 totals 11 residues. Germline lookup yields CDR1 DFQATT and CDR2 SNEGSKA (reference sequence). Trimming stripped 4 bases from V and 5 bases from J, with 8 bases between. Written as DNA, the CDR3 is TGCAGTGCTACCCGGGGGGAGACCCAGTACTTC. Protein sequence: CSATRGETQYF.